This TCR beta chain stems from a study of T-cell memory formation after mild COVID-19. This clonotype was observed a handful of times. Each CDR3 protein is one row after TCRdb ran MiXCR on the 5' RACE reads. The sample consists of over 250,000 distinct CDR3 sequences, about 16% of them appearing once. CDR3 length: 13 residues. The germline V and J ends were trimmed by 2 bases and 1 base, with 6 bases remaining between them. CDR1 and CDR2 (germline): KGHSH, LQKENI. Specimen: PBMCs or a T cell subset sorted from them (not recorded which). The chain couples TRBV18 to TRBJ2-7; D is possibly TRBD1 (5 bases). This sequence originates from a man aged 18 to 35 who had mild COVID-19 (a few samples of this study predate the infection). Cell type and time point are not known. The DNA of the CDR3 is TGTGCCAGCTCACCAGGGGCTTCCTACGAGCAGTACTTC. This encodes CASSPGASYEQYF.